These 9 T cell receptor beta chains were all obtained from the same sample, sequenced in a study of blood T cell repertoires in COVID-19. Method: immunoSEQ multiplex PCR; TCRdb's copy keeps in-frame clones and lacks some. The data contain 80,000 to 100,000 clones, around 85% of them singletons. The sequenced sample was peripheral blood. The receptor source for this set is a man in his 60s with acute or convalescent COVID-19.

The rearrangement joins TRBV3-1 (or the pseudogene TRBV3-2) to TRBJ2-7; D possibly corresponds to TRBD2 (6 bases). Trimming removed 4 bases from V and 3 bases from J, with 13 bases in between. The CDR3 runs to 14 residues. Germline V gives CDR1 LGHDT, CDR2 YNNKEL (reference sequence). This CDR3 is CASSLRGEDYEQYF. The CDR3 DNA reads TGTGCCAGCAGCCTGCGGGGCGAAGACTACGAGCAGTACTTC.

The chain combines TRBV7-2 with TRBJ2-7; tentative D call: TRBD1 (5 bases). With 1 base removed from V and 0 bases from J, the gap between germline ends came to 10 bases. CDR1 is SGHTA and CDR2 is FQGNSA in the germline V gene. The CDR3 has 15 amino acids. CDR3 bases: TGTGCCAGCAGCTTAGAAGGACATGGCTCCTACGAGCAGTACTTC. It codes for CASSLEGHGSYEQYF.

The rearrangement joins TRBV14 to TRBJ1-2, with no clear D. This CDR3 comprises 15 residues. Trimming pared 1 base from V and 0 bases from J, leaving 9 bases between. Germline V lookup: CDR1 SGHDN, CDR2 FVKESK. CDR3 nucleotides: TGTGCCAGCAGCCAAGTGGGCTTAGCTAACTATGGCTACACCTTC. Its protein is CASSQVGLANYGYTF.

The genes are TRBV6-5 and TRBJ2-1; no clear D. This CDR3 comprises 11 residues. Germline V lookup: CDR1 MNHEY, CDR2 SVGAGI. The ends were cut back, 5 bases at V and 10 bases at J, with 9 bases in the middle. CDR3 in DNA: TGTGCCAGCAGTACCCCACACGAGCAGTTCTTC. This sequence encodes CASSTPHEQFF.

This clone has more than one count but fewer than ten. This chain connects TRBV14 to TRBJ2-1, with no clear D. The V and J ends lost 0 bases and 10 bases respectively, with 7 bases between them. Germline values: CDR1 SGHDN, CDR2 FVKESK. The CDR3 consists of 12 residues. The CDR3 nucleotides read TGTGCCAGCAGCCAAGATTTTGTAGAGCAGTTCTTC. Protein product: CASSQDFVEQFF. The full variable domain, completed using reference TRBV14 and TRBJ2-1, is EAGVTQFPSHSVIEKGQTVTLRCDPISGHDNLYWYRRVMGKEIKFLLHFVKESKQDESGMPNNRFLAERTGGTYSTLKVQPAELEDSGVYFCASSQDFVEQFFGPGTRLTVL.

The chain recombines TRBV14 with TRBJ2-1, with a weak D call TRBD2 (6 bases). This CDR3 has 20 residues. V lost 1 base and J 6 bases, leaving 28 bases between the germline ends. Germline-derived CDR1 and CDR2 are SGHDN and FVKESK. CDR3 amino acids: CASSQALGMTTEGRINEQFF. The CDR3 region has the DNA TGTGCCAGCAGCCAAGCGCTAGGAATGACGACTGAGGGGAGGATCAATGAGCAGTTCTTC.

The CDR3 is CASSAQGVGFGNTIYF. CDR3 bases: TGTGCCAGCAGCGCACAGGGAGTAGGGTTTGGAAACACCATATATTTT. The chain employs TRBV6-6 and TRBJ1-3; D may be TRBD1 (6 bases). The CDR3 loop spans 16 amino acids. In germline, CDR1 is MNHNY, CDR2 SVGAGI (reference sequence). Trimming left V 6 bases short and J 3 bases short, with 18 bases between.

The chain has TRBV30 and TRBJ1-3; D call uncertain. CDR1 GTSNPN and CDR2 SVGIG come from the germline V gene (reference sequence). Trimming cost V 2 bases and J 0 bases, with 5 bases left between them. This CDR3 has 13 amino acids. The CDR3 DNA is TGTGCCTGGAGTCTATACTCTGGAAACACCATATATTTT. It encodes CAWSLYSGNTIYF.

Only a few counts were recorded for this clone. The chain couples TRBV15 to TRBJ1-5, with D possibly being TRBD1 (6 bases). Germline CDR1 and CDR2: LNHNV and YYDKDF (reference sequence). The ends were cut back, 1 base at V and 7 bases at J, with 14 bases in the middle. The CDR3 runs 15 residues. The CDR3 region is CATSRVTGRGQPQHF. In DNA form, the CDR3 reads TGTGCCACCAGCAGAGTAACAGGGAGGGGGCAGCCCCAGCATTTT.